This is a list of T cell receptor beta chains from one sample in a study of a mutant IDH1 vaccine in newly diagnosed glioma. These receptors are not linked to any known antigen. TCRdb's table, derived via immunoSEQ multiplex PCR, lists solely in-frame clones and lacks some. The sample gives tens of thousands of clones, about 75% of which show up once; more than 7% is in the top ten. The specimen was PBMCs, collected from a glioma patient whose treatment included an IDH1 peptide vaccine. These receptors were obtained from a middle-aged man with glioma. The conserved cysteine and the conserved F or W are not part of the CDR3 here. The D gene is left open where the match is weak.

d_gene: TRBD1; j_gene: TRBJ1-2; v_gene: TRBV6-6; CDR3aa: ASSGQGADGYT
d_gene: .; j_gene: TRBJ1-2; v_gene: TRBV19; CDR3aa: ASSLLEPGGYT
d_gene: .; j_gene: TRBJ1-2; v_gene: TRBV7-8; CDR3aa: ASSPGVGYT
d_gene: .; j_gene: TRBJ2-5; v_gene: TRBV4-3; CDR3aa: ASSQDPAGGGTQY
d_gene: .; j_gene: TRBJ2-5; v_gene: TRBV2; CDR3aa: ASSETGSRQETQY
d_gene: .; j_gene: TRBJ1-2; v_gene: TRBV5-1; CDR3aa: ASSLEGGYGYT
d_gene: TRBD1; j_gene: TRBJ2-5; v_gene: TRBV29-1; CDR3aa: SVGRTGEGTQY
d_gene: .; j_gene: TRBJ1-5; v_gene: TRBV11-2; CDR3aa: ASSLAEARPQH
d_gene: .; j_gene: TRBJ1-2; v_gene: TRBV6-4; CDR3aa: ASSERGDLNYGYT
d_gene: .; j_gene: TRBJ2-3; v_gene: TRBV19; CDR3aa: ASSAALTDTQY
d_gene: .; j_gene: TRBJ2-5; v_gene: TRBV20-1; CDR3aa: GLAGQETQY
d_gene: TRBD1; j_gene: TRBJ1-2; v_gene: TRBV2; CDR3aa: ASGDSNYGYT
d_gene: TRBD2; j_gene: TRBJ2-1; v_gene: TRBV5-1; CDR3aa: ASSPGLAGYNEQF
d_gene: TRBD1; j_gene: TRBJ2-3; v_gene: TRBV30; CDR3aa: AWRATGGAGDTQY
d_gene: TRBD2; j_gene: TRBJ2-7; v_gene: TRBV5-1; CDR3aa: ASSLAAGGPYEQY
d_gene: .; j_gene: TRBJ2-7; v_gene: TRBV5-4; CDR3aa: ASSLGGPTYEQY
d_gene: .; j_gene: TRBJ2-1; v_gene: TRBV27; CDR3aa: ASSSRTGSRLAASYNEQF
d_gene: TRBD2; j_gene: TRBJ2-2; v_gene: TRBV25-1; CDR3aa: ASSVDGGGNTGELF
d_gene: TRBD2; j_gene: TRBJ2-1; v_gene: TRBV15; CDR3aa: ATSRAISGEYREQF
d_gene: .; j_gene: TRBJ1-2; v_gene: TRBV5-1; CDR3aa: ASNNGSIGYT
d_gene: .; j_gene: TRBJ1-2; v_gene: TRBV27; CDR3aa: ASSLKYRAGGYT
d_gene: TRBD1; j_gene: TRBJ2-7; v_gene: TRBV5-6; CDR3aa: ASSLIGQAVREQY
d_gene: .; j_gene: TRBJ1-2; v_gene: TRBV7-9; CDR3aa: ASSSVTHGGYGYT
d_gene: .; j_gene: TRBJ1-1; v_gene: TRBV7-8; CDR3aa: ASSLAWGSEAF
d_gene: .; j_gene: TRBJ1-6; v_gene: TRBV6-1; CDR3aa: ASSESGPLNSPLH
d_gene: TRBD2; j_gene: TRBJ2-7; v_gene: TRBV27; CDR3aa: ASSLSGLAGAVKNEQY
d_gene: TRBD1; j_gene: TRBJ2-7; v_gene: TRBV18; CDR3aa: ASSPSGTAYEQY
d_gene: TRBD2; j_gene: TRBJ2-4; v_gene: TRBV7-2; CDR3aa: ASSLDSGTGNIQY
d_gene: .; j_gene: TRBJ2-1; v_gene: TRBV15; CDR3aa: ATSRGINEQF
d_gene: TRBD2; j_gene: TRBJ2-3; v_gene: TRBV6-4; CDR3aa: ASSDSVVAGGDTDTQY
d_gene: .; j_gene: TRBJ2-3; v_gene: TRBV15; CDR3aa: ATSTQARTVTEDTQY
d_gene: .; j_gene: TRBJ2-7; v_gene: TRBV5-6; CDR3aa: ASTPGTSLSSYEQY
d_gene: TRBD1; j_gene: TRBJ2-7; v_gene: TRBV4-2; CDR3aa: ASSFGTGDYEQY
d_gene: TRBD2; j_gene: TRBJ2-7; v_gene: TRBV2; CDR3aa: ASSEELAGGEQY
d_gene: .; j_gene: TRBJ2-1; v_gene: TRBV5-5; CDR3aa: ASSFGRHNEQF
d_gene: TRBD1; j_gene: TRBJ1-2; v_gene: TRBV7-9; CDR3aa: ASSRQGGSNYGYT
d_gene: .; j_gene: TRBJ2-7; v_gene: TRBV18; CDR3aa: ASSPVERHSYEQY
d_gene: .; j_gene: TRBJ2-1; v_gene: TRBV29-1; CDR3aa: SVVRDSKNEQF
d_gene: TRBD2; j_gene: TRBJ2-3; v_gene: TRBV6-4; CDR3aa: ASSDLAGGPDTQY
d_gene: .; j_gene: TRBJ1-2; v_gene: TRBV5-6; CDR3aa: ASSLQPRGGYT
d_gene: .; j_gene: TRBJ2-3; v_gene: TRBV11-3; CDR3aa: ASSLGTSTDTQY
d_gene: .; j_gene: TRBJ2-2; v_gene: TRBV11-2; CDR3aa: ASSLERTTAGELF
d_gene: .; j_gene: TRBJ1-5; v_gene: TRBV19; CDR3aa: ASSPWTASNQPQH
d_gene: .; j_gene: TRBJ1-1; v_gene: TRBV9; CDR3aa: ASSPMGGNTEAF
d_gene: .; j_gene: TRBJ1-1; v_gene: TRBV10-1; CDR3aa: ASGAKVEGTEAF
d_gene: .; j_gene: TRBJ2-1; v_gene: TRBV14; CDR3aa: ASAFLAYNNEQF
d_gene: .; j_gene: TRBJ2-7; v_gene: TRBV11-2; CDR3aa: ASSPGPYEQY
d_gene: TRBD1; j_gene: TRBJ1-2; v_gene: TRBV7-9; CDR3aa: ASSLRDSSGYT